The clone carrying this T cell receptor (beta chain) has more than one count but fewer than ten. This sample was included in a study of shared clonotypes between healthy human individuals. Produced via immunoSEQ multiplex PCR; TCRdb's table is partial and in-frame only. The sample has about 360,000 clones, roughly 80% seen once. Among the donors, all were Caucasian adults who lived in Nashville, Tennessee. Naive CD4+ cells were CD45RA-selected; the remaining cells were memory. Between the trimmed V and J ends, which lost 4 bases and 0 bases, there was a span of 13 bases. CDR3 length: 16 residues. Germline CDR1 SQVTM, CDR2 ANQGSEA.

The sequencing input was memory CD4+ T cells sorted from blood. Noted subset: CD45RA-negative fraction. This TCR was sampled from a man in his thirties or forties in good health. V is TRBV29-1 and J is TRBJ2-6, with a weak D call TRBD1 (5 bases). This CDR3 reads CSVATDVGSGANVLTF. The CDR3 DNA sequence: TGCAGCGTTGCGACAGATGTGGGCTCTGGGGCCAACGTCCTGACTTTC.